The 6 T cell receptor beta chains below come from one sample, sequenced in a study of tissue T cells after allogeneic stem cell transplantation. Sequenced by immunoSEQ multiplex PCR; TCRdb stores in-frame clones only, minus some. The sample lists some 48,000 clones, around 70% occurring once. Sequencing was carried out using sorted cells pooled from one or two spleens. These receptors originate from a pool of C57BL/6 mice in good health.

With respect to this clone: Here the gene names and germline are mouse. The CDR3 end is not reached by the read, which stops 1 residue before it; the germline J gene fills it in. The rearrangement links TRBV13-3 to TRBJ2-4, with D perhaps TRBD1 (5 bases). V dropped 0 bases and J dropped 5 bases, with 10 bases sitting between them. The CDR3 is 14 residues long. Looked up from germline, CDR1 is NNHDY and CDR2 is SYVADS. The CDR3 spells CASSDAQGGNTLYF. CDR3 DNA, as far as it was read: TGTGCCAGCAGTGATGCGCAGGGAGGAAACACCTTGTAC.

In the case of this clone: Gene labels here are mouse ones. The observed sequence ends 1 residue before the CDR3 terminus, with the missing tail filled in from the germline J gene. This chain connects TRBV31 to TRBJ2-5; 8 nucleotides agree with TRBD2. This CDR3 is 16 amino acids long. Germline loops: CDR1 GKSSPN, CDR2 SITVG. The junction had 7 bases not matched to a gene; V was cut back by 2 bases and J by 0 bases. CDR3 DNA, as far as it was read: TGTGCCTGGAGTTCGAGACTGGGGCGTAACCAAGACACCCAGTAC. Translating gives CAWSSRLGRNQDTQY. The entire CDR3 reads CAWSSRLGRNQDTQYF.

The sample holds one count of this clone. Gene names are the mouse ones. Sequencing ends 1 residue short of the CDR3 end; the germline J gene provides the rest. The V and J genes are TRBV16 and TRBJ2-4, with 10 bases identical to TRBD2. CDR1 and CDR2 from the germline V gene are SGHSA and FRNQAP. This CDR3 has 16 amino acids. V lost 5 bases, J lost 2 bases, and 7 bases stayed unmatched. The CDR3 here is CASSPPGLGFQNTLYF. The sequenced part of the CDR3 DNA is TGTGCAAGCAGCCCTCCGGGACTGGGGTTTCAAAACACCTTGTAC.

Remarks on this clone: Mouse gene names apply. The CDR3 goes on 1 residue after the read ends, and that part is filled in from the germline J gene. This chain joins TRBV15 and TRBJ2-7, with 10 bases lining up with TRBD2. The CDR3 is 15 residues long. CDR1 and CDR2 (germline): SGHND, FRSKSL. V was pared by 1 base and J by 4 bases, with 4 bases of the junction left unmatched. The CDR3 loop reads CASSLVLGGAYEQYF. The CDR3 DNA, read in part, is TGTGCCAGCAGTTTAGTACTGGGGGGGGCTTATGAACAGTAC.

In this sample, this clone turned up once. Gene names are mouse gene names. The DNA read from the CDR3 is TGTGCCAGCGGTGAAACATTTAACCAAGACACCCAGTAC. It yields the protein CASGETFNQDTQY. The entire CDR3 reads CASGETFNQDTQYF. V usage is TRBV13-2 and J usage is TRBJ2-5, with D unresolved. Coverage ceases 1 residue before the CDR3 finishes, and the germline J gene fills in the end. Between the trimmed V and J ends, which lost 2 bases and 0 bases, there was a span of 7 bases. This CDR3 has 14 amino acids. Germline-derived CDR1 and CDR2 are NNHNN and SYGAGS (reference sequence).

Regarding this clone: Mouse gene names and germline throughout. The read ends 1 residue shy of where the CDR3 ends; the end is completed using the germline J gene. The chain links TRBV1 to TRBJ2-5, with D possibly called TRBD1 or TRBD2 (5 bases each). The CDR3 is 16 amino acids. The germline gives CDR1 NSQYPW, CDR2 LRSPGD (reference sequence). Trimming left V 0 bases short and J 1 base short, with 11 bases between. CDR3 residues: CTCSADRAGHQDTQYF. CDR3 bases read: TGCACCTGCAGTGCAGATAGAGCGGGACACCAAGACACCCAGTAC.